The following is a T cell receptor beta chain sequence with its context. What it binds is not known. This record comes from a study of blood T cells in healthy people across ages. Overall study findings and caveats: Older age coincided with a roughly linear decline in TCR beta diversity per million T cells.

The V gene end was trimmed by 6 bases and the J gene end by 6 bases; junction bases not matched to a gene: 16. The germline V gene has CDR1 MGHDK and CDR2 SYGVNS. This CDR3 comprises 17 residues. Next came a second PCR, run for roughly 7 to 12 cycles, which used a sample-barcoded 5' primer along with a J-beta primer mix. Tagging of each cDNA molecule was performed by a template-switch adaptor with 12 random nucleotides. From the 5' RACE reads, TCRdb called clonotypes with MiXCR, one entry per CDR3 protein. The sample includes 980,000 or so distinct CDR3 sequences, roughly 50% of them seen just once. The receptor's source is a man aged 25-40 years in good health. The chain employs TRBV25-1 and TRBJ2-2, with 7 bases lining up with TRBD1. The material sequenced was blood. The DNA for the CDR3 is TGTGCCAGCAGCGCGCTAGGGGGCGCATCCTCGGCCGGGGAGCTGTTTTTT. Translating it yields CASSALGGASSAGELFF.